Presented here are 15 T cell receptor beta chains from one specimen sequenced in a study of T cell responses to AZD1222 COVID-19 vaccine. Clones were sequenced by immunoSEQ multiplex PCR, and TCRdb holds only the in-frame ones, with some missing. The sample holds more than 110,000 clones, about 88% seen once. The starting material was peripheral blood, obtained 28 days after the second AZD1222 dose. The receptor set was obtained from an adult who received the AZD1222 COVID-19 vaccine.

The chain carries TRBV9 and TRBJ2-3, with D possibly matching TRBD2 (6 bases). V lost 4 bases, J lost 2 bases, and 11 bases lay in between. CDR3 length equals 14 residues. Looked up from germline, CDR1 is SGDLS and CDR2 is YYNGEE. CDR3 DNA: TGTGCCAGCAGCCCGGGGACTCACACAGATACGCAGTATTTT. This encodes CASSPGTHTDTQYF. Using reference TRBV9 and TRBJ2-3 for the parts outside the CDR3, the full variable domain is DSGVTQTPKHLITATGQRVTLRCSPRSGDLSVYWYQQSLDQGLQFLIQYYNGEERAKGNILERFSAQQFPDLHSELNLSSLELGDSALYFCASSPGTHTDTQYFGPGTRLTVL.

V usage is TRBV6-5 and J usage is TRBJ1-5; 7 bases fit TRBD1. J was trimmed by 4 bases and V by 6 bases; bases with no gene match: 6. Germline V gene sequence: CDR1 MNHEY, CDR2 SVGAGI. The CDR3 contains 14 residues. CDR3 residues: CASSYRGHNQPQHF. In nucleotides, the CDR3 is TGTGCCAGCAGCTACAGGGGACATAATCAGCCCCAGCATTTT.

The chain links TRBV11-2 to TRBJ1-2, with D hard to call. The CDR3 extends over 16 amino acids. The germline V and J ends were trimmed by 0 bases and 4 bases, with 15 bases remaining between them. Germline CDR1 is SGHAT and CDR2 is FQNNGV. This chain's CDR3 is CASSLDLIFVGYGYTF. The CDR3 DNA is TGTGCCAGCAGCTTAGATCTCATATTTGTCGGCTATGGCTACACCTTC.

The rearrangement links TRBV28 to TRBJ2-5; 7 bases map to TRBD1. Germline V gene sequence: CDR1 MDHEN, CDR2 SYDVKM. V lost 5 bases to trimming and J lost 5 bases; unmatched junction nucleotides: 5. The CDR3 consists of 13 residues. The CDR3 sequence: CASSGGQIETQYF. The CDR3 region has the DNA TGTGCCAGCAGTGGGGGACAGATTGAGACCCAGTACTTC.

The V call is TRBV4-1, the J call TRBJ1-4; 9 bases agree with TRBD1. The trim removed 6 bases at V and 6 bases at J, leaving 5 bases unmatched. The germline V gene encodes CDR1 MGHRA and CDR2 YSYEKL. The CDR3 contains 14 residues. CDR3 nucleotide sequence: TGCGCCAGCAGTTCCGGGACAGGGTATGAAAAACTGTTTTTT. It encodes CASSSGTGYEKLFF.

This sequence joins TRBV6-2 or TRBV6-3 and TRBJ2-7, with D possibly being TRBD2 (6 bases). Trimming took off 5 bases at V and 4 bases at J, with 18 bases between the two ends. The germline gives CDR1 MNHEY, CDR2 SVGEGT. The CDR3 spans 15 residues. CDR3 amino acids: CASSPPGLDLYEQYF. CDR3 DNA: TGTGCCAGCAGTCCACCGGGACTTGACCTTTACGAGCAGTACTTC.

The rearrangement links TRBV23-1 to TRBJ2-3; 8 bases match TRBD1. TRBV23-1 is an open reading frame, and its role is uncertain. With V trimmed by 4 bases and J by 1 base, 13 bases remained unmatched. The CDR3 runs 18 residues. The CDR3 DNA sequence: TGCGCCAGCAGTCCCAGGGGGCGGGGAGGTTGTGGCACAGATACGCAGTATTTT. This gives the protein CASSPRGRGGCGTDTQYF.

The gene calls are TRBV5-6 and TRBJ1-2; maybe TRBD1 (6 bases). Germline CDR1 SGHDT, CDR2 YYEEEE. V was shortened by 7 bases and J by 6 bases, with 25 bases between the two germline ends. The length of the CDR3 is 16 residues. The CDR3 loop reads CASRYLTGSGSDGYTF. As DNA, the CDR3 is TGTGCCAGCCGATATCTCACAGGGTCTGGGAGTGATGGCTACACCTTC.

This clone was seen many times. V and J are TRBV6-1 and TRBJ1-1; possible D gene TRBD1, 5 bases. CDR1 and CDR2 (germline): MNHNS, SASEGT. The V end lost 3 bases, the J end lost 10 bases, and 9 bases lay between the germline ends. This CDR3 spans 11 amino acids. CDR3 bases: TGTGCCAGCAGTGATGACGGGGCAGCTTTCTTT. It yields the protein CASSDDGAAFF.

Remarks on this clone: A read error may produce the germline difference seen at one junction end. The rearrangement joins TRBV24-1 to TRBJ2-1, with a tentative D call TRBD2 (6 bases). Germline CDR1 and CDR2: KGHDR and SFDVKD. CDR3 length: 12 amino acids. The CDR3 loop reads CATSGTGLLRVF. The CDR3 region has the DNA TGTGCCACCAGTGGGACGGGACTCCTCAGGGTCTTC.

This rearrangement joins TRBV10-3 to TRBJ2-2; D call uncertain. CDR1 ENHRY and CDR2 SYGVKD come from the germline V gene. Trimming cost V 7 bases and J 2 bases, with 11 bases left between them. The CDR3 contains 14 residues. CDR3 region: CAITPGPNTGELFF. CDR3 DNA: TGTGCCATCACGCCCGGACCTAACACCGGGGAGCTGTTTTTT.

This chain uses TRBV30 with TRBJ1-2; D call uncertain. The CDR3 runs to 12 residues. CDR1 GTSNPN and CDR2 SVGIG come from the germline V gene (reference sequence). V gave up 0 bases and J gave up 7 bases, with 9 bases separating them. CDR3 loop: CAWSVGKSGYTF. The CDR3 bases are TGTGCCTGGAGTGTAGGGAAAAGTGGCTACACCTTC.

V is TRBV19 and J is TRBJ2-3; tentatively, D is TRBD2 (6 bases). CDR1 is LNHDA and CDR2 is SQIVND in the germline V gene (reference sequence). The CDR3 is 16 amino acids. V was trimmed by 5 bases and J by 4 bases, leaving 19 bases between them. The CDR3: CASSPTAGRGPDTQYF. CDR3 in DNA: TGTGCCAGTAGTCCGACGGCGGGGCGGGGTCCAGATACGCAGTATTTT.

The V gene is TRBV6-5, the J gene TRBJ1-5; D remains ambiguous. The germline V gene encodes CDR1 MNHEY and CDR2 SVGAGI. The CDR3 contains 15 residues. V shed 7 bases and J shed 0 bases, with 13 bases lying between them. The CDR3 protein is CASNPRENSNQPQHF. CDR3 coding DNA: TGTGCCAGCAACCCCCGGGAAAATAGCAATCAGCCCCAGCATTTT.

The V gene is TRBV6-5, the J gene TRBJ2-7, with 11 bases matching TRBD2. The trim removed 5 bases at V and 2 bases at J, leaving 2 bases unmatched. There are 14 residues in the CDR3. Germline values: CDR1 MNHEY, CDR2 SVGAGI. This CDR3 is CASSTSGGPYEQYF. In nucleotides, the CDR3 is TGTGCCAGCAGTACTAGCGGGGGACCCTACGAGCAGTACTTC.